The 7 T cell receptor beta chains reported below all come from one sample, sequenced in a study of T cells in Graves' hyperthyroidism and ophthalmopathy. TCR beta CDR3 region amplification was performed from RNA transcripts. The HTBI primer set was used in a first-round RT-PCR of the TCR CDR3. TCRdb re-called the multiplex PCR reads with MiXCR, one entry per CDR3 protein. The sample holds around 620,000 distinct CDR3 sequences, roughly 16% seen once. Sequencing was performed on blood. The source is a woman in her twenties or thirties with Graves' hyperthyroidism.

This clonotype has a count of ten or more. Written as DNA, the CDR3 is TGTGCCAGCAGTTTAAGATTTGAGTGGAACCAAGAGACCCAGTACTTC. Protein sequence: CASSLRFEWNQETQYF. The chain recombines TRBV27 with TRBJ2-5; D is unresolved. V lost 2 bases and J 0 bases, leaving 13 bases between the germline ends. The CDR3 extends over 16 amino acids. CDR1 and CDR2 from the germline V gene are MNHEY and SMNVEV (reference sequence).

This clonotype showed up just a few times. The rearrangement uses TRBV5-1 and TRBJ2-1; D gene uncertain. CDR1 and CDR2 from the germline V gene are SGHRS and YFSETQ. CDR3 length equals 14 residues. Trimming took off 0 bases at V and 8 bases at J, with 12 bases between the two ends. CDR3 region: CASSLVSGRDEQFF. DNA for the CDR3: TGCGCCAGCAGCTTGGTTTCAGGCCGCGATGAGCAGTTCTTC.

This clonotype was seen ten or more times. The V call is TRBV24-1, the J call TRBJ2-2; no clear D. The V end was cut by 2 bases, the J end by 5 bases, with 11 bases between. The CDR3 totals 15 residues. CDR1 KGHDR and CDR2 SFDVKD come from the germline V gene. CDR3 amino acids: CATSDYKGSTGELFF. DNA for the CDR3: TGTGCCACCAGTGATTATAAGGGTAGTACCGGGGAGCTGTTTTTT.

The gene calls are TRBV18 and TRBJ2-7; 9 bases agree with TRBD2. The CDR3 is 16 amino acids. V dropped 5 bases and J dropped 0; count of bases not matched to a gene: 8. Germline-derived CDR1 and CDR2 are KGHSH and LQKENI. CDR3 DNA sequence: TGTGCCAGCTCATCATCCAGCGGGAGGCCCTCCTACGAGCAGTACTTC. Residues: CASSSSSGRPSYEQYF.

This clonotype came up a few times. This chain connects TRBV11-2 to TRBJ2-1, with 14 bases matching TRBD2. This CDR3 is built from 18 residues. Per the germline V gene, CDR1 is SGHAT and CDR2 is FQNNGV. V lost 4 bases and J lost 3; bases outside the gene matches: 8. The CDR3 spells CASSWGLAGEDFYNEQFF. The DNA for the CDR3 is TGTGCCAGCAGCTGGGGACTAGCGGGAGAGGATTTCTACAATGAGCAGTTCTTC.

This clonotype has at least ten counts. For the CDR3, the DNA is TGTGCCAGCAGCATAATAAACAATGAGCAGTTCTTC. Translating gives CASSIINNEQFF. The chain recombines TRBV7-2 with TRBJ2-1; D is unclear. V shed 5 bases and J shed 5 bases, with 7 bases lying between them. The germline gives CDR1 SGHTA, CDR2 FQGNSA. The CDR3 consists of 12 residues.

The chain joins TRBV19 to TRBJ2-5, with D maybe TRBD2 (5 bases). With 5 bases removed from V and 2 bases from J, the gap between germline ends came to 15 bases. Germline lookup yields CDR1 LNHDA and CDR2 SQIVND (reference sequence). There are 15 residues in the CDR3. The CDR3 here is CASSPARRLQETQYF. DNA for the CDR3: TGTGCCAGTAGTCCCGCAAGGAGGCTTCAAGAGACCCAGTACTTC.